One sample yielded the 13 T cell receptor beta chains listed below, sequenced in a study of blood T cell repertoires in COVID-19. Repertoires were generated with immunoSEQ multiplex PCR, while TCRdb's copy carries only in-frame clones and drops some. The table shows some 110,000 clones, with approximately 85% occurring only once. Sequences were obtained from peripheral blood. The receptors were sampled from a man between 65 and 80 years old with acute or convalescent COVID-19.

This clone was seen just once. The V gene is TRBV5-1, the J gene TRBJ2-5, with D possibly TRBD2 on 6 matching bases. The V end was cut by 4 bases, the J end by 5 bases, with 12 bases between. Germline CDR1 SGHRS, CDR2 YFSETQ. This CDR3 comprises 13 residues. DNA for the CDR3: TGCGCCAGCAGCCCCGGCGGGGACGAGACCCAGTACTTC. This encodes CASSPGGDETQYF.

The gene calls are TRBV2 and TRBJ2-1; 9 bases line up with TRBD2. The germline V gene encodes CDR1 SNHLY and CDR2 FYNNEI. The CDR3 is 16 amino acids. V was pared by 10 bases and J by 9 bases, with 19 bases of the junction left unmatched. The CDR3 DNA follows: TGTGCCACCCAGAAAAGTGGCGGGAGGGCGGACACTGAGCAGTTCTTC. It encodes CATQKSGGRADTEQFF. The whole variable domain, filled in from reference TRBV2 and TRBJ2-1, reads EPEVTQTPSHQVTQMGQEVILRCVPISNHLYFYWYRQILGQKVEFLVSFYNNEISEKSEIFDDQFSVERPDGSNFTLKIRSTKLEDSAMYFCATQKSGGRADTEQFFGPGTRLTVL.

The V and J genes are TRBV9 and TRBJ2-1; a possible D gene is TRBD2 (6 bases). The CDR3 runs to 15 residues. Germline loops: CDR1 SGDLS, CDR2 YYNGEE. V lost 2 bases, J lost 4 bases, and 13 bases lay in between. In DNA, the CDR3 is TGTGCCAGCAGCGTTGGCGGGGAGTTATACAATGAGCAGTTCTTC. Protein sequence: CASSVGGELYNEQFF.

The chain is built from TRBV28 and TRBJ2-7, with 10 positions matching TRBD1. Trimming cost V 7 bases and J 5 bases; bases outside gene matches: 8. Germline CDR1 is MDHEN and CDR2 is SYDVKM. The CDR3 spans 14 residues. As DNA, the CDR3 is TGTGCCAGCACCGTGGGACAGGGGACCAACGAGCAGTACTTC. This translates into CASTVGQGTNEQYF.

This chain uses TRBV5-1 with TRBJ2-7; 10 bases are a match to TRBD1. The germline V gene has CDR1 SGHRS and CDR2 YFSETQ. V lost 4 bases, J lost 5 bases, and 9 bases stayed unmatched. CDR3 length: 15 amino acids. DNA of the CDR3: TGCGCCAGCAGCGCCGCCGGGACAGGGGTCCACGAGCAGTACTTC. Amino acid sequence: CASSAAGTGVHEQYF.

Here the CDR3 DNA reads TGCGCCAGCAGCTGGGGGCTTGAGACCCAGTACTTC. Translated, it gives CASSWGLETQYF. The chain recombines TRBV5-1 with TRBJ2-5; a weak D match, TRBD1 (6 bases). V was trimmed by 3 bases and J by 5 bases, leaving 8 bases between them. Germline V CDR1 and CDR2: SGHRS, YFSETQ. The CDR3 extends over 12 amino acids. The variable domain in full, with the rest retrieved from reference TRBV5-1 and TRBJ2-5, is KAGVTQTPRYLIKTRGQQVTLSCSPISGHRSVSWYQQTPGQGLQFLFEYFSETQRNKGNFPGRFSGRQFSNSRSEMNVSTLELGDSALYLCASSWGLETQYFGPGTRLLVL.

CDR3 loop: CASSGQVHYEQYF. As DNA, the CDR3 is TGTGCCAGCAGTGGACAGGTCCACTACGAGCAGTACTTC. This chain joins TRBV3-1 (or the pseudogene TRBV3-2) and TRBJ2-7; TRBD1 agrees at 7 bases. Trimming removed 6 bases from V and 3 bases from J; junction bases left unmatched: 5. The germline V gene encodes CDR1 LGHDT and CDR2 YNNKEL (reference sequence). The CDR3 spans 13 residues.

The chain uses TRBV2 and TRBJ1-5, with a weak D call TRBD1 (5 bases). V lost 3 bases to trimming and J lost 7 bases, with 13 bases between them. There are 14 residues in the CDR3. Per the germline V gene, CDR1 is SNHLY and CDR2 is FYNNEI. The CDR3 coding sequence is TGTGCCAGCAGTGAGGGGGGATTTGGACAGCCCCAGCATTTT. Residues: CASSEGGFGQPQHF.

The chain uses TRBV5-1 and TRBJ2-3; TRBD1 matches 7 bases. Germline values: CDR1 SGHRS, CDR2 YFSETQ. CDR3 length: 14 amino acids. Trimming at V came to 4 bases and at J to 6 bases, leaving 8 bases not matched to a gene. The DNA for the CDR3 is TGCGCCAGCAGCCAAGGACAGGTCCCCGATACGCAGTATTTT. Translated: CASSQGQVPDTQYF.

The CDR3 DNA reads TGCAGCGTTCGGTCCGGGACAGGGTTCACAGATACGCAGTATTTT. Translation gives CSVRSGTGFTDTQYF. The rearrangement joins TRBV29-1 to TRBJ2-3, with 9 bases that match TRBD1. Germline V lookup: CDR1 SQVTM, CDR2 ANQGSEA. The CDR3 has 15 amino acids. Trimming at V came to 5 bases and at J to 2 bases, leaving 8 bases not matched to a gene.

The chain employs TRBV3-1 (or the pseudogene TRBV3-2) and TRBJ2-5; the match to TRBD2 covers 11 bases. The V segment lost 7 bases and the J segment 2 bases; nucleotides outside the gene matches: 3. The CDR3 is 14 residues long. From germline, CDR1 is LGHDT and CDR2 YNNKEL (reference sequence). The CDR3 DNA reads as TGTGCCAGCAAGGGACTAGCGGTGCAAGAGACCCAGTACTTC. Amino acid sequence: CASKGLAVQETQYF.

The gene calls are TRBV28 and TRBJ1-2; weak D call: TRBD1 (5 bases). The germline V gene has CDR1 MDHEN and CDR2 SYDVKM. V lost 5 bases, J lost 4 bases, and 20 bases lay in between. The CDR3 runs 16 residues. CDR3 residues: CASSLPALLGGYGYTF. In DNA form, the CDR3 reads TGTGCCAGCAGTCTCCCAGCCCTGCTGGGGGGCTATGGCTACACCTTC.

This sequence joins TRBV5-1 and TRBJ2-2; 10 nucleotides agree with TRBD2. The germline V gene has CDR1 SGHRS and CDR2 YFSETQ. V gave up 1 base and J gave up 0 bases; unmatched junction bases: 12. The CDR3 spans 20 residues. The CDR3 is CASSLFRGIAGGANTGELFF. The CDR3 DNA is TGCGCCAGCAGCTTGTTCAGGGGGATAGCGGGAGGCGCGAACACCGGGGAGCTGTTTTTT.